This T cell receptor (beta chain) was recorded in a study of blood T cells in healthy people across ages. The V and J ends lost 1 base and 5 bases, in that order; junction bases with no gene match: 5. Per the germline V gene, CDR1 is SEHNR and CDR2 is FQNEAQ (reference sequence). The CDR3 consists of 15 residues. In its sample, this clonotype was seen a few times. Together with a sample-barcoded 5' primer, a J-beta primer mix was included in a second PCR lasting roughly 6 to 12 cycles. TCRdb reprocessed the 5' RACE reads via MiXCR and lists one record per CDR3 protein. The repertoire holds roughly 1.7 million distinct CDR3 sequences, 30% to 40% seen once, with roughly 12% in the top ten.

The clonotype originates from a woman aged 25 to 45 in good health. Sequencing was carried out using blood. The chain uses TRBV7-9 and TRBJ1-1, with 9 nucleotides matching TRBD1. CDR3 amino acids: CASSLGGTGYTEAFF. The CDR3 DNA reads as TGTGCCAGCAGCTTAGGAGGGACAGGGTATACTGAAGCTTTCTTT.